A single sample is the source of the 17 T cell receptor beta chains below, sequenced in a study of graft-versus-host responses after intestinal transplantation. No antigen has been identified for these receptors. Here immunoSEQ multiplex PCR was the method, and the copy in TCRdb shows in-frame clones only, minus some. The sample yields about 99,000 clones, under 95% seen once. The source material was unstimulated CD8+ T cells sorted from spleen or lymph node cells, sampled before intestinal transplant. The receptors here all came from a human donor who received an intestinal transplant.

This chain joins TRBV7-5 and TRBJ2-4; the D segment call TRBD2 is taken from the table without a DNA check. TRBV7-5 is shown as a pseudogene. The CDR3 contains 15 residues. CDR3 residues: CVRSLVRGGENIQYF. The CDR3, as DNA: TGTGTCAGAAGCTTAGTCCGGGGGGGGGAAAACATTCAGTACTTC.

The V call is TRBV27, the J call TRBJ1-1; tentatively, D is TRBD1 (5 bases). V lost 5 bases, J lost 1 base, and 11 bases lay in between. The CDR3 runs 14 residues. Per germline, CDR1 MNHEY and CDR2 SMNVEV (reference sequence). The CDR3 sequence is CASSPGVTNTEAFF. The CDR3 DNA sequence: TGTGCCAGCAGTCCGGGGGTAACGAACACTGAAGCTTTCTTT.

This clone was seen once. V gene TRBV7-7 combines with J gene TRBJ2-5, with 10 bases lining up with TRBD1. The CDR3 is 15 residues long. Germline-derived CDR1 and CDR2 are SSHAT and FNYEAQ (reference sequence). With 5 bases clipped from V and 4 bases from J, the junction kept 7 bases outside the gene matches. The DNA for the CDR3 is TGTGCCAGCAGCCTGGGACAGGGGATTCGAGAGACCCAGTACTTC. Amino acids: CASSLGQGIRETQYF.

The chain links TRBV19 to TRBJ2-7; TRBD2 is a possible D gene (7 bases). Germline V gives CDR1 LNHDA, CDR2 SQIVND (reference sequence). The CDR3 extends over 14 amino acids. Trimming stripped 2 bases from V and 3 bases from J, with 11 bases between. Written as DNA, the CDR3 is TGTGCCAGTAGTATACCGGGGGGCTTCTACGAGCAGTACTTC. It encodes CASSIPGGFYEQYF.

The rearrangement uses TRBV5-1 and TRBJ2-1; 10 bases are a match to TRBD2. The germline V gene encodes CDR1 SGHRS and CDR2 YFSETQ. There are 16 residues in the CDR3. Germline trimming cut 3 bases from V and 7 bases from J; bases unmatched to any gene: 10. CDR3 amino acids: CASSSPSGGAENEQFF. The CDR3 nucleotides are TGCGCCAGCAGCTCCCCGAGCGGGGGGGCGGAGAATGAGCAGTTCTTC. Using reference TRBV5-1 and TRBJ2-1 for the parts outside the CDR3, the full variable domain is KAGVTQTPRYLIKTRGQQVTLSCSPISGHRSVSWYQQTPGQGLQFLFEYFSETQRNKGNFPGRFSGRQFSNSRSEMNVSTLELGDSALYLCASSSPSGGAENEQFFGPGTRLTVL.

This chain uses TRBV27 with TRBJ1-2, with 8 bases identical to TRBD1. J lost 6 bases, V lost 4 bases, and 4 bases had no gene match. CDR3 length: 13 residues. From germline, CDR1 is MNHEY and CDR2 SMNVEV (reference sequence). For the CDR3, the DNA is TGTGCCAGCAGTTGGACAGGGCTGGATGGCTACACCTTC. Translated: CASSWTGLDGYTF.

The chain has TRBV13 and TRBJ2-2, with a weak D call TRBD1 (6 bases). The CDR3 extends over 13 amino acids. CDR1 PRHDT and CDR2 FYEKMQ come from the germline V gene (reference sequence). V lost 6 bases and J 5 bases, leaving 10 bases between the germline ends. The CDR3 loop is CASRQTGTGELFF. The CDR3 region has the DNA TGTGCCAGCAGGCAAACAGGGACCGGGGAGCTGTTTTTT.

This chain's CDR3 is CASTWGIDFNSPLHF. In DNA form, the CDR3 reads TGTGCCAGCACCTGGGGCATAGACTTTAATTCACCCCTCCACTTT. V is TRBV7-9 and J is TRBJ1-6, with TRBD1 as a possible D gene (5 bases). Germline-derived CDR1 and CDR2 are SEHNR and FQNEAQ (reference sequence). Trimming pared 7 bases from V and 6 bases from J, leaving 16 bases between. The CDR3 covers 15 residues.

This chain connects TRBV5-6 to TRBJ1-2; tentative D call: TRBD1 (6 bases). This CDR3 has 14 amino acids. The germline gives CDR1 SGHDT, CDR2 YYEEEE. Trimming pared 5 bases from V and 3 bases from J, leaving 14 bases between. The DNA for the CDR3 is TGTGCCAGCAGACCAGATTCAGGGGACTATGGCTACACCTTC. Translation gives CASRPDSGDYGYTF.

This rearrangement joins TRBV14 to TRBJ1-1; D unclear. Trimming cost V 1 base and J 4 bases, with 13 bases left between them. This CDR3 contains 15 residues. Germline lookup yields CDR1 SGHDN and CDR2 FVKESK. The CDR3 coding sequence is TGTGCCAGCAGCCAAGCTGGGGTGGGAAGCACTGAAGCTTTCTTT. Protein sequence: CASSQAGVGSTEAFF.

J is TRBJ1-1 and V is TRBV7-9, with TRBD1 matching 7 bases. There are 13 residues in the CDR3. V trimming: 5 bases; J trimming: 8 bases; junction bases outside the gene matches: 8. Per germline, CDR1 SEHNR and CDR2 FQNEAQ (reference sequence). The CDR3 loop reads CASSPPIQGEAFF. The CDR3 DNA reads TGTGCCAGCAGCCCACCGATACAGGGGGAAGCTTTCTTT.

The rearrangement joins TRBV2 to TRBJ2-7; 7 bases fit TRBD1. The CDR3 covers 15 residues. Germline V gene lookup returns CDR1 SNHLY and CDR2 FYNNEI. With 4 bases clipped from V and 7 bases from J, the junction kept 13 bases outside the gene matches. CDR3 coding DNA: TGTGCCAGCAGTGGTCGGGACAGTCCGGTAACGGAGCAGTACTTC. Residues: CASSGRDSPVTEQYF.

The CDR3 region has the DNA TGTGCCAGCAGCTTAGAAGGGGAGAACACTGAAGCTTTCTTT. Encoded protein: CASSLEGENTEAFF. This chain uses TRBV7-9 with TRBJ1-1, with TRBD1 as a possible D gene (5 bases). The CDR3 spans 14 residues. V lost 1 base and J 1 base, leaving 7 bases between the germline ends. CDR1 and CDR2 from the germline V gene are SEHNR and FQNEAQ (reference sequence).

In its sample, this clone was seen once. The chain joins TRBV9 to TRBJ2-7; 7 bases are a match to TRBD2. CDR1 and CDR2 from the germline V gene are SGDLS and YYNGEE. There are 14 residues in the CDR3. The V gene end was trimmed by 4 bases and the J gene end by 3 bases; junction bases not matched to a gene: 7. CDR3 sequence (DNA): TGTGCCAGCAGCCCCAGACTAGCCCTCTACGAGCAGTACTTC. Protein product: CASSPRLALYEQYF.

The V and J genes are TRBV27 and TRBJ1-1; D gene uncertain. Germline CDR1 reads MNHEY; CDR2 reads SMNVEV (reference sequence). V dropped 1 base and J dropped 3 bases, with 9 bases sitting between them. This CDR3 contains 14 residues. Written as DNA, the CDR3 is TGTGCCAGCAGTTTATACGGGGATCACACTGAAGCTTTCTTT. Translated: CASSLYGDHTEAFF.

V gene TRBV11-3 combines with J gene TRBJ2-5; TRBD2 aligns across 7 bases. This CDR3 region has 20 residues. Germline lookup yields CDR1 SGHNT and CDR2 YENEEA. V shed 5 bases and J 2 bases; nucleotides not matched to a gene: 23. In DNA, the CDR3 is TGTGCCAGCAGCCGCATTAGGCCGGGACTAACCAATCCCCCTCAAGAGACCCAGTACTTC. This gives the protein CASSRIRPGLTNPPQETQYF.

The chain uses TRBV7-9 and TRBJ1-1, with 7 bases that match TRBD1. Germline trimming cut 0 bases from V and 1 base from J; bases unmatched to any gene: 2. From germline, CDR1 is SEHNR and CDR2 FQNEAQ (reference sequence). This CDR3 comprises 15 residues. CDR3 protein: CASSLATGRNTEAFF. The CDR3 nucleotides are TGTGCCAGCAGCTTAGCGACAGGGAGGAACACTGAAGCTTTCTTT.